The T cell receptor (beta chain) described here comes from a study of lymphopenia after photon versus proton radiotherapy. Here immunoSEQ multiplex PCR was the method, and the copy in TCRdb shows in-frame clones only, minus some. This table has fewer than 35,000 clones, roughly 87% appearing once. Germline loops: CDR1 GTSNPN, CDR2 SVGIG (reference sequence). Trimming stripped 0 bases from V and 4 bases from J, with 7 bases between. This CDR3 comprises 13 residues. This clone occurred once. Its cognate antigen is unknown. Notes on the study in general: A bigger post-nadir fall in TCR diversity correlated inversely with survival time in deceased patients. Only patients who died were analyzed for survival; proton advantage is unproven.

This chain joins TRBV30 and TRBJ1-5; D is unclear. This specimen consisted of peripheral blood, obtained from a patient treated with proton-based radiotherapy. The source is a woman aged 70-85 years with pancreatic cancer. Some clones in this sample may be carry-over from other donors' samples. CDR3 DNA: TGTGCCTGGAGTGTAAAAGTGAATCAGCCCCAGCATTTT. Protein sequence: CAWSVKVNQPQHF.